The clone carrying this TCR beta chain appeared a few times. Assay: immunoSEQ multiplex PCR; the TCRdb copy retains only in-frame clones and omits some. The table has fewer than 70,000 clones, about nine tenths seen once. The data originate from a study of T cell changes during pregnancy in multiple sclerosis. Trimming took off 5 bases at V and 8 bases at J, with 13 bases between the two ends. There are 13 residues in the CDR3. CDR1 SGHTA and CDR2 FQGNSA come from the germline V gene. The sequenced sample was peripheral blood, obtained in the first trimester of pregnancy. This rearrangement joins TRBV7-2 to TRBJ1-3; no definite D call. The source is a female donor with multiple sclerosis, enrolled in a pregnancy study. The CDR3 loop is CASSLPGSDTIYF. The CDR3 nucleotides read TGTGCCAGCAGCCTACCCGGGTCAGACACCATATATTTT.